This TCR beta chain was found in a study of brain metastases from non-small cell lung cancer. Germline V gene lookup returns CDR1 SGHTA and CDR2 FQGNSA. The CDR3 runs 16 residues. V shed 6 bases and J 2 bases; nucleotides not matched to a gene: 9. This clone was counted a few times. Repertoires were generated with immunoSEQ multiplex PCR, while TCRdb's copy carries only in-frame clones and drops some. The data contain thousands of clones, 75% to 85% of them seen just once; the ten biggest clones take up roughly 16%. The V call is TRBV7-2, the J call TRBJ2-1; 8 nucleotides agree with TRBD2. The sequenced sample consisted of tumor-adjacent normal tissue. The sequence was obtained from a donor older than 35 with non-small cell lung cancer. The CDR3 bases are TGTGCCAGCAGTCAGGATCCACTAGCGGCCTACAATGAGCAGTTCTTC. It yields the protein CASSQDPLAAYNEQFF.